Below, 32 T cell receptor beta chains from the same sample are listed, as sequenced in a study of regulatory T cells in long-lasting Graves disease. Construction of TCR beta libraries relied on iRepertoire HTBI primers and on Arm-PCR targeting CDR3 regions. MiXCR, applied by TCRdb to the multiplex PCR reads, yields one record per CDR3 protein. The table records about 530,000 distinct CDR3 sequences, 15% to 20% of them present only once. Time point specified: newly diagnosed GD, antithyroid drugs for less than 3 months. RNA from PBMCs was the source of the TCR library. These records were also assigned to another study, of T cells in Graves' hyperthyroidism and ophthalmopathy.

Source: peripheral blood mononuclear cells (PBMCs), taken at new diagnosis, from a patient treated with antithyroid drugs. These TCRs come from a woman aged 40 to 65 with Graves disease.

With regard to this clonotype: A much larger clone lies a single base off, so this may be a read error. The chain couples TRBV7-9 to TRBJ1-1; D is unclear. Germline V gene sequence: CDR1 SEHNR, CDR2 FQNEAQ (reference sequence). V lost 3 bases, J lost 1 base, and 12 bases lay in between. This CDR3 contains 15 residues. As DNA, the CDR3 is TGTGCCAGCAGCTTTCGAGCAGAAAGGAACACTGAAGCTTTCTTT. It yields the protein CASSFRAERNTEAFF.

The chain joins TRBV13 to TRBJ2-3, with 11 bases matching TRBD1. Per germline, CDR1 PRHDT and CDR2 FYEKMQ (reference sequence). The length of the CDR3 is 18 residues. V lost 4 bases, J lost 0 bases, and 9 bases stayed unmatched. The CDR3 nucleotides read TGTGCCAGCAGCTCCATCGCCGGGACAGGGGGTAGCACAGATACGCAGTATTTT. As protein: CASSSIAGTGGSTDTQYF.

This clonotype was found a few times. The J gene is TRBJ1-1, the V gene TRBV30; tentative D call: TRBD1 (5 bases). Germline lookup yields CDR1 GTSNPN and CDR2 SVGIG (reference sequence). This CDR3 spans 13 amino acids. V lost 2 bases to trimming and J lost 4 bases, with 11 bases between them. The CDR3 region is CAWSWGRSTEAFF. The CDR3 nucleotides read TGTGCCTGGAGTTGGGGGAGAAGCACTGAAGCTTTCTTT.

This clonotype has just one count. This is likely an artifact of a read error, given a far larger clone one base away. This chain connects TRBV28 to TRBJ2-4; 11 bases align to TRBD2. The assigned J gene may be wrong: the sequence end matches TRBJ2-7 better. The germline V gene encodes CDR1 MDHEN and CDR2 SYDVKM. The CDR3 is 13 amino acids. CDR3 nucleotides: TGTGCCAACTTAGCGGGGGGGTATTACGAGCAGTACTTC. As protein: CANLAGGYYEQYF.

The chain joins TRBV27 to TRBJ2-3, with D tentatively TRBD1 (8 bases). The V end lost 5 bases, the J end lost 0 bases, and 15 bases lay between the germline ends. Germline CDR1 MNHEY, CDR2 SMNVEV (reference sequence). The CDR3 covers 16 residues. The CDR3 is CASSPNRGGSTDTQYF. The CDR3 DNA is TGTGCCAGCAGTCCCAACAGGGGGGGGAGCACAGATACGCAGTATTTT.

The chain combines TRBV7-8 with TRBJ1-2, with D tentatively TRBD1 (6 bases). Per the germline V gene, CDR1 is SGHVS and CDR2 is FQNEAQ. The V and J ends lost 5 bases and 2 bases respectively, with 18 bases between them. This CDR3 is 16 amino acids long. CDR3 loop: CASSLSGGRSNYGYTF. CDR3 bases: TGTGCCAGCAGCCTGAGCGGGGGCCGGAGCAACTATGGCTACACCTTC.

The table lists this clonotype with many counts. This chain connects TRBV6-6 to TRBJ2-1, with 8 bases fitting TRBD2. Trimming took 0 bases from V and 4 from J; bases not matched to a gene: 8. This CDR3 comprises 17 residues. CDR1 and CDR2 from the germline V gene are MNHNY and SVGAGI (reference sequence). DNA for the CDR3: TGTGCCAGCAGTTACTCGGCGAGCGGGGGCTCATACAATGAGCAGTTCTTC. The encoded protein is CASSYSASGGSYNEQFF.

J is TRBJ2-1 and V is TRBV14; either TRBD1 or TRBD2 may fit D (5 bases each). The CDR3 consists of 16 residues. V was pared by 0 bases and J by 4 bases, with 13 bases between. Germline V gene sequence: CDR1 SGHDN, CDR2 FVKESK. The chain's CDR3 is CASSQERGERYNEQFF. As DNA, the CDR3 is TGTGCCAGCAGCCAAGAGAGAGGGGAAAGATACAATGAGCAGTTCTTC.

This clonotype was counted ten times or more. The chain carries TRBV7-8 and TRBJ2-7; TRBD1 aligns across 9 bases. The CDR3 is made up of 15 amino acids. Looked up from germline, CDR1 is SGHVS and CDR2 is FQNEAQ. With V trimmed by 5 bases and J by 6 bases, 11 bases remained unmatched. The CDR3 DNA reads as TGTGCCAGCAGCCCCGGCCCGGACAGGGGAGGCGAGCAGTACTTC. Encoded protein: CASSPGPDRGGEQYF. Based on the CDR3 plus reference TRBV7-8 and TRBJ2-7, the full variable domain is GAGVSQSPRYKVAKRGQDVALRCDPISGHVSLFWYQQALGQGPEFLTYFQNEAQLDKSGLPSDRFFAERPEGSVSTLKIQRTQQEDSAVYLCASSPGPDRGGEQYFGPGTRLTVT.

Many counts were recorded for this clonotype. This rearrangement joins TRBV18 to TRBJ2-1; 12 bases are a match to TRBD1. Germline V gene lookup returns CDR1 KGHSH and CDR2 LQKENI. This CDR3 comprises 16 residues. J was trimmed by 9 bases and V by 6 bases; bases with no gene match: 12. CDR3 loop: CASSPSGQGAYGEQFF. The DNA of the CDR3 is TGTGCCAGCTCGCCCTCGGGACAGGGGGCTTATGGTGAGCAGTTCTTC.

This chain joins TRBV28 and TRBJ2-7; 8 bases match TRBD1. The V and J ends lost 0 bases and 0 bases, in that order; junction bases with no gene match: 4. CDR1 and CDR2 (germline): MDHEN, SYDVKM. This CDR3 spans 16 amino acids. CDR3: CASSLWGQANSYEQYF. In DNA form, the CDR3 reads TGTGCCAGCAGTTTATGGGGACAGGCAAACTCCTACGAGCAGTACTTC.

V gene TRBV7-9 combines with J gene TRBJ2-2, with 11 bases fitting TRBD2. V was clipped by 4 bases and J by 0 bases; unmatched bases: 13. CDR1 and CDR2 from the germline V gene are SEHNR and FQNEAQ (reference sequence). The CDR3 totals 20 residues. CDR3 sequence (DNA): TGTGCCAGCAGCTCCTCCCGAGTACTAGCGGGGGCCACGAACACCGGGGAGCTGTTTTTT. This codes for CASSSSRVLAGATNTGELFF.

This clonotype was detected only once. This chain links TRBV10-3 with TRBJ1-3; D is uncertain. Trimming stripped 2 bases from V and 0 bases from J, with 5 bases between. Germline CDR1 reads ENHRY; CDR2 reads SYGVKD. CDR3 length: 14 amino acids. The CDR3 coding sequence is TGTGCCATCAGTGAGGGGTTCTCTGGAAACACCATATATTTT. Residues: CAISEGFSGNTIYF.

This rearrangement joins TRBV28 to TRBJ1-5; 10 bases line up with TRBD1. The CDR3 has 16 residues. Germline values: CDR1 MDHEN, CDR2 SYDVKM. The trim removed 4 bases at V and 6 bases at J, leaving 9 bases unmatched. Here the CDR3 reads CASSSRTGGVRQPQHF. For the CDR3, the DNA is TGTGCCAGCAGTTCCCGGACAGGGGGGGTGCGTCAGCCCCAGCATTTT.

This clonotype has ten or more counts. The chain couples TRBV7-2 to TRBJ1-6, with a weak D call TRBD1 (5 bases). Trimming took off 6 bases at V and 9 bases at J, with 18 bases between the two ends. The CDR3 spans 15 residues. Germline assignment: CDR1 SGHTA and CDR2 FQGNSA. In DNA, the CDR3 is TGTGCCAGCAGGGGCCTCTGGGACGGATTTTCACCCCTCCACTTT. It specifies CASRGLWDGFSPLHF.

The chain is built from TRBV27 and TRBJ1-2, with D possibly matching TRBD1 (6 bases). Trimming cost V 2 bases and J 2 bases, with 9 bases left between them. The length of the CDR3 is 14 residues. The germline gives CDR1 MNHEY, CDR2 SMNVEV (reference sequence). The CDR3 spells CASSLKGENYGYTF. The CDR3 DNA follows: TGTGCCAGCAGTTTAAAGGGGGAAAACTATGGCTACACCTTC.

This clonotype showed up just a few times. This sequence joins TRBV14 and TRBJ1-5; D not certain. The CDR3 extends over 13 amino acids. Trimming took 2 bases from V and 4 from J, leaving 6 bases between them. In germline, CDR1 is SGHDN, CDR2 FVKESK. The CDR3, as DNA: TGTGCCAGCAGCCAATTGCAAAATCAGCCCCAGCATTTT. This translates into CASSQLQNQPQHF. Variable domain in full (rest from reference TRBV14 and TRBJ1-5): EAGVTQFPSHSVIEKGQTVTLRCDPISGHDNLYWYRRVMGKEIKFLLHFVKESKQDESGMPNNRFLAERTGGTYSTLKVQPAELEDSGVYFCASSQLQNQPQHFGDGTRLSIL.

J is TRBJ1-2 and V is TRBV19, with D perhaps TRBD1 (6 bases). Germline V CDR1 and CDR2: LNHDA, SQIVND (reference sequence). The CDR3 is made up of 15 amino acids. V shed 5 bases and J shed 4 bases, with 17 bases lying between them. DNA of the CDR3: TGTGCCAGTAGTCTCGACAGGTCTAACTTCTATGGCTACACCTTC. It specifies CASSLDRSNFYGYTF.

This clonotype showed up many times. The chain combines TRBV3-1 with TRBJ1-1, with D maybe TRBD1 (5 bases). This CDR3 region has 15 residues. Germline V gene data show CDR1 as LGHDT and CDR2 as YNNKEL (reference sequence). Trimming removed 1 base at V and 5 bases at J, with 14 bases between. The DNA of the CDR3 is TGTGCCAGCAGCCAAGCCTCCCCGGGGGTTACTGAAGCTTTCTTT. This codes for CASSQASPGVTEAFF.

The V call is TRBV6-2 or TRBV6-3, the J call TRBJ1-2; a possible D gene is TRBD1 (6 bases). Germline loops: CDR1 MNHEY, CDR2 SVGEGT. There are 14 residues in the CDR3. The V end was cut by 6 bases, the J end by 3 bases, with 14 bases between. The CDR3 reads CASSIQGSDYGYTF. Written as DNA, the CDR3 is TGTGCCAGCAGCATACAGGGTTCGGACTATGGCTACACCTTC.

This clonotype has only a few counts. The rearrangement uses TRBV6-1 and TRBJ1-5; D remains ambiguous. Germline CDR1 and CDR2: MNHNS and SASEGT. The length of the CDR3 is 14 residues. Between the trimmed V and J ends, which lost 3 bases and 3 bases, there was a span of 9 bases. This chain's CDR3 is CASSDSPSNQPQHF. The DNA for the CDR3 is TGTGCCAGCAGTGATTCCCCGTCCAATCAGCCCCAGCATTTT.

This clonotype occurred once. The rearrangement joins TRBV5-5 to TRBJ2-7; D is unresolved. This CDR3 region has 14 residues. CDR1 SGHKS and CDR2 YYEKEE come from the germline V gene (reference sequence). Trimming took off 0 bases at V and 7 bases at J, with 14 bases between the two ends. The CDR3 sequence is CASSLAGPNFEQYF. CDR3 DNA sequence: TGTGCCAGCAGCTTGGCGGGTCCTAACTTTGAGCAGTACTTC. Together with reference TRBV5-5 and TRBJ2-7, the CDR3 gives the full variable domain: DAGVTQSPTHLIKTRGQQVTLRCSPISGHKSVSWYQQVLGQGPQFIFQYYEKEERGRGNFPDRFSARQFPNYSSELNVNALLLGDSALYLCASSLAGPNFEQYFGPGTRLTVT.

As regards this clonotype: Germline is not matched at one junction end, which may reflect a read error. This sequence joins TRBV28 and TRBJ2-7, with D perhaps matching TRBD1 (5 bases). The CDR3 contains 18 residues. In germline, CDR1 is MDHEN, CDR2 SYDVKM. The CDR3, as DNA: TGCACCAGCAGAGTAAGGCAGGGAAAATGGTCTAAGTCTTACGAGCAGTACTTC. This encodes CTSRVRQGKWSKSYEQYF.

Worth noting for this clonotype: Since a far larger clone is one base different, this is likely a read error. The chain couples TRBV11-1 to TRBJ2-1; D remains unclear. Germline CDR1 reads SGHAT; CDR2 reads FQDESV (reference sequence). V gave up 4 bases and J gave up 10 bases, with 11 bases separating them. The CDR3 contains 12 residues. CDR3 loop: CASSSSAYEQFF. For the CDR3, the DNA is TGTGCCAGCAGCTCCTCAGCCTACGAGCAGTTCTTC.

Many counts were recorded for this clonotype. CDR3 in DNA: TGTGCCAGCAGCGCTACACTAGACGGACCCTATGGCTACACCTTC. It translates to CASSATLDGPYGYTF. The rearrangement joins TRBV2 to TRBJ1-2; D unresolved. The CDR3 sequence is 15 residues long. CDR1 and CDR2 (germline): SNHLY, FYNNEI. The V end was cut by 6 bases, the J end by 4 bases, with 18 bases between.

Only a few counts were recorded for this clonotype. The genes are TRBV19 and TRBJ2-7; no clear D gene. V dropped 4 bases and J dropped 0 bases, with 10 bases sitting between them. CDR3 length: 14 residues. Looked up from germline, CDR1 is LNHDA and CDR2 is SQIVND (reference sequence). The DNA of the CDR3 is TGTGCCAGTAGTAATTCAGTCAGCTCCTACGAGCAGTACTTC. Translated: CASSNSVSSYEQYF.

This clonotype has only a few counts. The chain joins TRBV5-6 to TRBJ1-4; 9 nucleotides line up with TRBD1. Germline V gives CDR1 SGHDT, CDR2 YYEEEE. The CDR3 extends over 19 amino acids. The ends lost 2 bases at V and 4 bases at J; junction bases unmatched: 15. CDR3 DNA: TGTGCCAGCAGCTTTTCACCCCGGGACAGGGTTCGAAGTAATGAAAAACTGTTTTTT. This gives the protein CASSFSPRDRVRSNEKLFF.

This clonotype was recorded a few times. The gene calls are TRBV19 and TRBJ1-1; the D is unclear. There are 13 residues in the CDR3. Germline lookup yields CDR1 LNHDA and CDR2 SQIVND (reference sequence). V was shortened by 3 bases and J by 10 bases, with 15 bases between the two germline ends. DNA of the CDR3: TGTGCCAGTAGTATTCAAGGTCTCACTTTAGCTTTCTTT. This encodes CASSIQGLTLAFF. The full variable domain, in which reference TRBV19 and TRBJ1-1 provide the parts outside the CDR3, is DGGITQSPKYLFRKEGQNVTLSCEQNLNHDAMYWYRQDPGQGLRLIYYSQIVNDFQKGDIAEGYSVSREKKESFPLTVTSAQKNPTAFYLCASSIQGLTLAFFGQGTRLTVV.

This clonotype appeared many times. DNA for the CDR3: TGTGCCAGCAATCCCTCCTTGAGGGCTGCTGAAGCTTTCTTT. Translated, it gives CASNPSLRAAEAFF. The V gene is TRBV7-2, the J gene TRBJ1-1; D unclear. Germline-derived CDR1 and CDR2 are SGHTA and FQGNSA. The CDR3 is 14 residues long. V was trimmed by 7 bases and J by 6 bases, leaving 18 bases between them. Full variable domain (missing parts from reference TRBV7-2 and TRBJ1-1): GAGVSQSPSNKVTEKGKDVELRCDPISGHTALYWYRQSLGQGLEFLIYFQGNSAPDKSGLPSDRFSAERTGGSVSTLTIQRTQQEDSAVYLCASNPSLRAAEAFFGQGTRLTVV.

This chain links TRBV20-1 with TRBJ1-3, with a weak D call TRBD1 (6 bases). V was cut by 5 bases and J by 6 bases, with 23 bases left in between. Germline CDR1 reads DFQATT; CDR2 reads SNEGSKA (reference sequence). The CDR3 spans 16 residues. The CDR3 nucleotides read TGCAGTGCTTCCGGTCCCCTGCCGGGACAAGAAAACACCATATATTTT. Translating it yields CSASGPLPGQENTIYF.

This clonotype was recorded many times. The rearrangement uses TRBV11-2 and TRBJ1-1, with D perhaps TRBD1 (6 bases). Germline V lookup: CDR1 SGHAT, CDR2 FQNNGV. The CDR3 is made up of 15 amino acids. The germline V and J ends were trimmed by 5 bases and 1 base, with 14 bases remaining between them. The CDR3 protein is CASSRDIYENTEAFF. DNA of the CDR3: TGTGCCAGCAGCCGGGACATATATGAGAACACTGAAGCTTTCTTT.

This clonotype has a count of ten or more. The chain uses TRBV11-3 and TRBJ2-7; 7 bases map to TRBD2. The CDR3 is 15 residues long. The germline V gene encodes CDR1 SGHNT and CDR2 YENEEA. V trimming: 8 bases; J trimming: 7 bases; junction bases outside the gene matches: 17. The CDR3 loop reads CASGPGGTANGEQYF. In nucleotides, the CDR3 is TGTGCCAGCGGGCCCGGGGGGACCGCAAATGGGGAGCAGTACTTC.